The rows below give T cell receptor beta chains drawn from one sample of a study of identical twins. TCRdb reanalysed the 5' RACE reads using MiXCR and keeps one entry per CDR3 protein. The sample lists 700,000 or so distinct CDR3 sequences; 8.6% were seen once. The same sample was also studied in work on yellow fever vaccine responses in identical twins.

Sequencing input: PBMCs. These receptors originate from a woman younger than 35 in good health. The conserved cysteine and the conserved F or W are not part of the CDR3 here. Clone size appears in some rows only: once, few, many, or a class for an expanded clone.

TRBJ2-7 TRBV28 many ASSRQDLYEQY
TRBJ2-1 TRBV2 NA ASPASGGIYNEQF
TRBJ2-7 TRBV20-1 few SAFNGTTYEQY
TRBJ2-5 TRBV28 few ASSTPGQGASETQY
TRBJ2-3 TRBV7-8 few ASSLFQFGGARGTDTQY
TRBJ2-5 TRBV2 NA ASSDSRFGAQH
TRBJ2-3 TRBV11-1 few ASSIAFSRTSGLTDTQY
TRBJ2-3 TRBV7-3 NA ASSTDGTDTQY
TRBJ2-2 TRBV14 NA ANSHVSGTGELF
TRBJ2-4 TRBV27 few ASRPGGGKNIQY
TRBJ2-1 TRBV3-1 few ASSQARLAGGLNNEQF
TRBJ2-3 TRBV27 few ASSLATGAGNTQY
TRBJ2-3 TRBV10-3 NA AISGTSRGGTDTQY
TRBJ2-2 TRBV27 NA ASSAGRGNTGELF
TRBJ1-2 TRBV7-9 many ASSRQGNGYT
TRBJ1-5 TRBV28 few ASISGQESNQPQH
TRBJ2-1 TRBV11-2 few ASSLALGAVYNEQF
TRBJ2-1 TRBV6-2/TRBV6-3 few ASIKGHLSYNEQF
TRBJ2-3 TRBV5-1 many ASSTLRRGGLDTDTQY
TRBJ2-7 TRBV12-3/TRBV12-4 few ASSFTISYEQY
TRBJ2-7 TRBV5-1 few ASSLTAGSYEQY
TRBJ2-3 TRBV27 many ASGEAGDTQY
TRBJ1-3 TRBV7-9 NA ASSPGQGPGNTIY
TRBJ2-7 TRBV20-1 few SASHREILYEQY
TRBJ2-7 TRBV5-1 NA ASSSAGTPNHSYEQY
TRBJ2-3 TRBV4-1 NA ASSHRGVSGARGDTQY
TRBJ2-1 TRBV6-1 few ASSAGLGASYNEQF
TRBJ2-7 TRBV20-1 many SARGPNDYEQY
TRBJ2-1 TRBV7-6 NA ASSLAMSGFANEQF
TRBJ2-7 TRBV12-3/TRBV12-4 few ASSLGNTGLEQY
TRBJ1-5 TRBV15 NA ATSKRTPRDQPQH
TRBJ2-6 TRBV9 few ASSVGRGAPSGANVLT
TRBJ2-1 TRBV28 many ASRPMGGLAGSVSYNEQF
TRBJ1-4 TRBV11-2 few ASSFPRVSNEKLF
TRBJ1-2 TRBV12-3/TRBV12-4 many ASSAGQGGGYT
TRBJ2-7 TRBV28 NA ASSLLVAGTSYEQY
TRBJ2-2 TRBV27 NA ASSLFYRDRGPLNWPGELF
TRBJ2-1 TRBV7-9 few ASSPWDYNEQF
TRBJ2-3 TRBV10-3 many AISDVARVSTDTQY
TRBJ2-2 TRBV5-5 many ASSFSTLRNTGELF
TRBJ2-7 TRBV6-5 many ASSQTQHEQY
TRBJ2-3 TRBV7-8 NA ASSPRGLAGMDTQY
TRBJ2-2 TRBV10-3 NA ATGTSGSGELF
TRBJ2-7 TRBV11-3 NA ASSLVARGEYEQY
TRBJ2-6 TRBV10-3 few AISESALPGSGANVLT
TRBJ2-1 TRBV4-3 NA ASSAGTGDVNEQF
TRBJ2-2 TRBV10-3 NA AISRGERNTGELF
TRBJ2-5 TRBV20-1 many SARATSGDSETQY
TRBJ2-5 TRBV20-1 few SASLSGGGQETQY
TRBJ2-5 TRBV7-6 few ASTPGSGNGGETQY